One sample yielded the 11 T cell receptor beta chains listed below, sequenced in a study of blood T cells in healthy people across ages. Through a sample-barcoded 5' primer and a J-beta primer mix, a second PCR was run for roughly 6 to 12 cycles. A single record per CDR3 protein comes from TCRdb applying MiXCR to the 5' RACE reads. The data hold over 1.5 million distinct CDR3 sequences, with around 50% observed a single time. The sequenced material came from blood. The receptors derive from a woman aged 40 to 50 in good health.

V is TRBV25-1 and J is TRBJ1-5; TRBD1 is a possible D gene (6 bases). The CDR3 spans 14 residues. Germline V CDR1 and CDR2: MGHDK, SYGVNS. V was pared by 4 bases and J by 5 bases, with 12 bases between. The chain's CDR3 is CASSGEQGYQPQHF. The DNA for the CDR3 is TGTGCCAGCAGTGGGGAACAGGGATATCAGCCCCAGCATTTT.

This rearrangement joins TRBV20-1 to TRBJ2-1, with TRBD2 matching 13 bases. V trimming: 6 bases; J trimming: 7 bases; junction bases outside the gene matches: 9. Germline V gives CDR1 DFQATT, CDR2 SNEGSKA (reference sequence). The CDR3 length is 15 residues. The DNA for the CDR3 is TGCAGTGCGCCACCGGGACTAGCGGGATCGAATGAGCAGTTCTTC. This encodes CSAPPGLAGSNEQFF.

The rearrangement uses TRBV9 and TRBJ1-1; D is unresolved. The CDR3 has 14 amino acids. CDR1 and CDR2 (germline): SGDLS, YYNGEE. Trimming cost V 0 bases and J 1 base, with 7 bases left between them. This CDR3 reads CASSVAQKNTEAFF. CDR3 bases: TGTGCCAGCAGCGTAGCACAGAAGAACACTGAAGCTTTCTTT.

The chain combines TRBV28 with TRBJ2-5; tentatively, D is TRBD1 (6 bases). Between the trimmed V and J ends, which lost 8 bases and 4 bases, there was a span of 17 bases. This CDR3 is 14 amino acids long. The germline V gene has CDR1 MDHEN and CDR2 SYDVKM. In nucleotides, the CDR3 is TGTGCCAGCTCGACTCGAGGGGGACGAGAGACCCAGTACTTC. Translating gives CASSTRGGRETQYF.

The V gene is TRBV7-9, the J gene TRBJ2-1; 8 nucleotides line up with TRBD1. Germline values: CDR1 SEHNR, CDR2 FQNEAQ (reference sequence). The CDR3 has 14 residues. Trimming removed 11 bases from V and 5 bases from J; junction bases left unmatched: 11. The CDR3 region is CADSRQGANNEQFF. CDR3 coding DNA: TGTGCCGACTCGAGGCAGGGGGCTAACAATGAGCAGTTCTTC.

The V and J genes are TRBV12-3 or TRBV12-4 and TRBJ1-5; TRBD1 might be the D (6 bases). Trimming took 7 bases from V and 0 from J, leaving 13 bases between them. The CDR3 extends over 15 amino acids. The CDR3 is CASTRTANSNQPQHF. As DNA, the CDR3 is TGTGCCAGCACTAGGACAGCAAATAGCAATCAGCCCCAGCATTTT.

This clonotype was seen more than once but under ten times. The V call is TRBV5-1, the J call TRBJ2-5; 10 nucleotides line up with TRBD2. Germline CDR1 is SGHRS and CDR2 is YFSETQ. CDR3 size: 14 residues. Trimming removed 0 bases from V and 5 bases from J; junction bases left unmatched: 1. As DNA, the CDR3 is TGCGCCAGCAGCTTGGAGACTAGCGGGGAGACCCAGTACTTC. Residues: CASSLETSGETQYF.

V is TRBV5-6 and J is TRBJ2-1; D is undetermined. The CDR3 is 15 residues long. CDR1 is SGHDT, CDR2 YYEEEE, per germline. V lost 0 bases and J lost 13, with 20 bases in between. The CDR3 reads CASSLVSVGYETQFF. The DNA for the CDR3 is TGTGCCAGCAGCTTGGTCTCGGTGGGGTATGAGACCCAGTTCTTC.

The chain joins TRBV12-3 or TRBV12-4 to TRBJ2-1; D remains ambiguous. The V end lost 6 bases, the J end lost 7 bases, and 7 bases lay between the germline ends. The CDR3 sequence is 11 residues long. The CDR3 coding sequence is TGTGCCAGCAGGAACCTAAATGAGCAGTTCTTC. This sequence encodes CASRNLNEQFF.

This chain joins TRBV5-1 and TRBJ2-4; TRBD1 aligns across 9 bases. The DNA end favors TRBJ2-7, so the J call may be wrong. CDR1 and CDR2 (germline): SGHRS, YFSETQ. The CDR3 sequence is 13 residues long. CDR3 coding DNA: TGCGCCAGCGGAGGACAGGGGACCTGCGAGCAGTACTTC. Amino acid sequence: CASGGQGTCEQYF.

The rearrangement uses TRBV21-1 and TRBJ2-7; the listed D gene, TRBD2, was not tested against the DNA. TRBV21-1 is described as a pseudogene. The CDR3 contains 16 residues. This CDR3 is CASSTYLASEDYEQYF. The CDR3 DNA is TGTGCCAGCAGCACCTACTTGGCTAGCGAGGACTACGAGCAGTACTTC.